This TCR beta chain was retrieved from a study of CD8 T cells in Susac syndrome. This CDR3 has 8 amino acids. Germline V gene data show CDR1 as SGHTA and CDR2 as FQGNSA. V lost 10 bases, J lost 9 bases, and 4 bases lay in between. With random hexamers, reverse transcription was performed on about 0.5 to 1 ug of RNA. Via MiXCR, TCRdb re-called the immunoSEQ multiplex PCR reads, giving one row per CDR3 protein. This table holds more than 95,000 distinct CDR3 sequences, more than 85% found once. Input material: CD8+ T cells from PBMCs. The clonotype originates from a human donor with multiple sclerosis. This chain joins TRBV7-2 and TRBJ2-1; the D is unclear. CDR3 in DNA: TGTGCCATCCTTGAGCAGTTCTTC. It is translated as CAILEQFF.